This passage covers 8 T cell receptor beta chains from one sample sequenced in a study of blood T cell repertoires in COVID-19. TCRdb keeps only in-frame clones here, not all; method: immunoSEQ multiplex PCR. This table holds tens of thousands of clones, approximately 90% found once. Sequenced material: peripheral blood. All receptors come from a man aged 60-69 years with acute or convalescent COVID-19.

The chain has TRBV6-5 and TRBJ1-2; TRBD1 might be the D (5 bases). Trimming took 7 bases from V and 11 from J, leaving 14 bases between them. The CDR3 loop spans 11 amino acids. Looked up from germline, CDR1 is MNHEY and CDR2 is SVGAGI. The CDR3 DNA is TGTGCCAGCACAAAGGGACTCCGGTACACCTTC. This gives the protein CASTKGLRYTF.

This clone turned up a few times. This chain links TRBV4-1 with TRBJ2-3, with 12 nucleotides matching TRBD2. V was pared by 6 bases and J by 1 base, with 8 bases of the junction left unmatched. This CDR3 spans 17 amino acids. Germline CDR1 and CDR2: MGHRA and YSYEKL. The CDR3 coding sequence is TGCGCCAGCAGTGTACTAGCGGGAGGTGGTGGCACAGATACGCAGTATTTT. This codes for CASSVLAGGGGTDTQYF.

The CDR3 region is CASSPDRIPNQPQHF. The CDR3 DNA reads as TGTGCCAGCTCACCGGACAGGATCCCTAATCAGCCCCAGCATTTT. The chain is built from TRBV18 and TRBJ1-5, with 7 bases aligning to TRBD1. The CDR3 contains 15 residues. The V segment lost 3 bases and the J segment 4 bases; nucleotides outside the gene matches: 6. Germline-derived CDR1 and CDR2 are KGHSH and LQKENI.

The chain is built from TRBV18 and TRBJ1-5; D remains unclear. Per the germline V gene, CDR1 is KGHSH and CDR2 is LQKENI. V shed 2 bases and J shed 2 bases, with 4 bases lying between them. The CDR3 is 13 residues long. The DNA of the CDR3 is TGTGCCAGCTCACCAGGGCGCAATCAGCCCCAGCATTTT. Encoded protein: CASSPGRNQPQHF.

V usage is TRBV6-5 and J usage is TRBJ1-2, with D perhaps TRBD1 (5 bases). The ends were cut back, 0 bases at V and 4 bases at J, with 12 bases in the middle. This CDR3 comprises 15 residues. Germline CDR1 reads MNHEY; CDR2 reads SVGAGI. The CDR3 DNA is TGTGCCAGCAGTTACTCTGGCAGGGCGGCCTATGGCTACACCTTC. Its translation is CASSYSGRAAYGYTF.

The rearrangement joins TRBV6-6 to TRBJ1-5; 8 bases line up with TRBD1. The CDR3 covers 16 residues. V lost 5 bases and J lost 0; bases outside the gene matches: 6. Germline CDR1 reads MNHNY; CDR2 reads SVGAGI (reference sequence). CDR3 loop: CASSPGTGYSNQPQHF. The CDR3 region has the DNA TGTGCCAGCAGTCCCGGGACAGGTTATAGCAATCAGCCCCAGCATTTT.

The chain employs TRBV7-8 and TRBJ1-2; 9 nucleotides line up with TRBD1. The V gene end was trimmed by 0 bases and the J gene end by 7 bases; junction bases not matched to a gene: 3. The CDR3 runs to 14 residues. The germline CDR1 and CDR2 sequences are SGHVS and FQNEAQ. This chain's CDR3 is CASSLAGQGFGYTF. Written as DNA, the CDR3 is TGTGCCAGCAGCTTAGCGGGACAGGGTTTTGGCTACACCTTC.

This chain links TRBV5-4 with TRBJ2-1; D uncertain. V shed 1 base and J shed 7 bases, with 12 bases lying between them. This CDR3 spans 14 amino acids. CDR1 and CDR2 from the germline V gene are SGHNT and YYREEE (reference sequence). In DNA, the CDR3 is TGTGCCAGCAGCTTGACTCCCCTTTCTAATGAGCAGTTCTTC. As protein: CASSLTPLSNEQFF.